This T cell receptor (beta chain) was obtained from a study of CD8 T cells in Susac syndrome. The CDR3 is 15 amino acids. Germline CDR1 is SGHAT and CDR2 is FQDESV (reference sequence). Germline trimming cut 6 bases from V and 2 bases from J; bases unmatched to any gene: 5. Random hexamers served to reverse transcribe roughly 0.45 to 1 ug RNA. TCRdb re-called the immunoSEQ multiplex PCR reads through MiXCR, storing one row per CDR3 protein. This sample has about 110,000 distinct CDR3 sequences, with roughly 95% found just once. This sequence joins TRBV11-1 and TRBJ2-2, with 8 bases lining up with TRBD1. The receptor comes from a human donor with Susac syndrome. The sequenced sample was CD8+ T cells from PBMCs. CDR3 protein: CASSRTGLNTGELFF. Here the CDR3 DNA reads TGTGCCAGCAGTCGGACAGGGCTAAACACCGGGGAGCTGTTTTTT. The whole variable domain, remainder taken from reference TRBV11-1 and TRBJ2-2, is EAEVAQSPRYKITEKSQAVAFWCDPISGHATLYWYRQILGQGPELLVQFQDESVVDDSQLPKDRFSAERLKGVDSTLKIQPAELGDSAMYLCASSRTGLNTGELFFGEGSRLTVL.